A single sample is the source of the 8 T cell receptor beta chains below, sequenced in a study of T cell clones after liver transplantation. The protocol was immunoSEQ multiplex PCR, while the TCRdb copy is restricted to in-frame clones and leaves out a portion. The sample lists fewer than 65,000 clones, over 60% occurring once. Sequenced here: CD4+ T cells from blood, sampled at the 22-month timepoint. Receptor source: a human patient who received a liver transplant. The T cells may come from the graft donor.

This chain links TRBV5-1 with TRBJ1-6; maybe TRBD1 (5 bases). CDR1 is SGHRS, CDR2 YFSETQ, per germline. V lost 0 bases to trimming and J lost 12 bases, with 7 bases between them. The CDR3 contains 12 residues. CDR3 bases: TGCGCCAGCAGCTTGGAGCAGGGACCCCTCCACTTT. Residues: CASSLEQGPLHF.

The chain recombines TRBV12-2 with TRBJ2-1; whether TRBD1, the table's D call, matches the DNA was not checked. TRBV12-2 is listed as a pseudogene. This CDR3 has 17 residues. DNA for the CDR3: TGTGCAAGTCGCTTAGTAAGGAGGCAGGGGGCGCTTTGTGAGCAGTTCTTC. It codes for CASRLVRRQGALCEQFF.

The rearrangement links TRBV28 to TRBJ1-2, with no clear D. V shed 6 bases and J shed 5 bases, with 22 bases lying between them. Germline V gives CDR1 MDHEN, CDR2 SYDVKM. CDR3 length equals 16 residues. Here the CDR3 DNA reads TGTGCCAGCAGCCCGAACCTAAATCGGGTCTCGTATGGCTACACCTTC. Translated: CASSPNLNRVSYGYTF.

This clone was picked up a small number of times. V gene TRBV5-1 combines with J gene TRBJ1-4, with D hard to call. This CDR3 comprises 14 residues. Germline V gene data show CDR1 as SGHRS and CDR2 as YFSETQ. V was shortened by 1 base and J by 6 bases, with 10 bases between the two germline ends. In DNA form, the CDR3 reads TGCGCCAGCAGCTTGCAGGTAACCGATGAAAAACTGTTTTTT. Its translation is CASSLQVTDEKLFF. The complete variable domain, with remaining parts taken from reference TRBV5-1 and TRBJ1-4, reads KAGVTQTPRYLIKTRGQQVTLSCSPISGHRSVSWYQQTPGQGLQFLFEYFSETQRNKGNFPGRFSGRQFSNSRSEMNVSTLELGDSALYLCASSLQVTDEKLFFGSGTQLSVL.

The gene calls are TRBV5-1 and TRBJ1-1; D remains unclear. The CDR3 contains 15 residues. CDR1 is SGHRS, CDR2 YFSETQ, per germline. Trimming removed 1 base at V and 0 bases at J, with 10 bases between. The CDR3 coding sequence is TGCGCCAGCAGCTTGAATACGGGTTTGAACACTGAAGCTTTCTTT. Amino acids: CASSLNTGLNTEAFF.

The chain carries TRBV7-9 and TRBJ1-3; possibly TRBD1 for D (6 bases). V was clipped by 3 bases and J by 2 bases, with 8 bases between them. The CDR3 has 14 residues. Germline V gene lookup returns CDR1 SEHNR and CDR2 FQNEAQ (reference sequence). The DNA for the CDR3 is TGTGCCAGCAGCTTTCGGGGGCCTGGAAACACCATATATTTT. It codes for CASSFRGPGNTIYF. Together with reference TRBV7-9 and TRBJ1-3, the CDR3 gives the full variable domain: DTGVSQNPRHKITKRGQNVTFRCDPISEHNRLYWYRQTLGQGPEFLTYFQNEAQLEKSRLLSDRFSAERPKGSFSTLEIQRTEQGDSAMYLCASSFRGPGNTIYFGEGSWLTVV.

This clone has only a few counts. This chain connects TRBV6-1 to TRBJ2-3, with 9 bases identical to TRBD1. CDR1 and CDR2 from the germline V gene are MNHNS and SASEGT. The CDR3 has 14 residues. After removal of 5 bases from V and 3 bases from J, the junction contained 3 bases not matched to a gene. CDR3 in amino acids: CASSPGQGTDTQYF. CDR3 DNA sequence: TGTGCCAGCAGTCCGGGACAGGGAACAGATACGCAGTATTTT.

The chain employs TRBV7-3 and TRBJ2-1, with D possibly matching TRBD2 (7 bases). Germline loops: CDR1 SGHTA, CDR2 FQGTGA. CDR3 length equals 15 residues. Trimming shortened V by 5 bases and J by 4 bases, and 15 bases separated the two germline ends. The CDR3: CASSPLGGPYNEQFF. The DNA for the CDR3 is TGTGCCAGCAGCCCCCTCGGGGGGCCTTACAATGAGCAGTTCTTC.